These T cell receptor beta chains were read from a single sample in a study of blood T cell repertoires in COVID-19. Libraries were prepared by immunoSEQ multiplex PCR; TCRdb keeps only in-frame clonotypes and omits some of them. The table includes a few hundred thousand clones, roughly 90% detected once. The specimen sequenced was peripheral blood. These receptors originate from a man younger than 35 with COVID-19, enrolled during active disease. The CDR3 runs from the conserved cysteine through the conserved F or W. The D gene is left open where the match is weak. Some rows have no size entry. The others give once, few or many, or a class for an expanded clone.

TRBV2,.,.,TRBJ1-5,CASSGGDGNQPQHF,TGTGCCAGCAGCGGAGGGGACGGGAATCAGCCCCAGCATTTT
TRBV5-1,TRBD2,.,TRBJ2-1,CASSLELAGGPRDNEQFF,TGCGCCAGCAGCTTGGAACTAGCGGGAGGGCCTAGGGACAATGAGCAGTTCTTC
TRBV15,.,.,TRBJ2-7,CATSREVEVYEQYF,TGTGCCACCAGCAGAGAAGTCGAGGTCTACGAGCAGTACTTC
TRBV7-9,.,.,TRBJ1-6,CASSWGQNNSPLHF,TGTGCCAGCAGCTGGGGACAAAATAATTCACCCCTCCACTTT
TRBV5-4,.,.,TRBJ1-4,CASSLADSPNEKLFF,TGTGCCAGCAGCTTGGCAGACAGCCCTAATGAAAAACTGTTTTTT
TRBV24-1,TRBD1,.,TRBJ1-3,CATSDSDRVSGNTIYF,TGTGCCACCAGTGACTCAGACAGGGTAAGCGGGAACACCATATATTTT
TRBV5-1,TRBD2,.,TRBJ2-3,CASSLAGGGDTQYF,TGCGCCAGCAGCCTAGCGGGGGGCGGAGATACGCAGTATTTT
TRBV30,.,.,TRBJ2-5,CAWRRLAGKETQYF,TGTGCCTGGAGAAGGTTGGCAGGGAAAGAGACCCAGTACTTC
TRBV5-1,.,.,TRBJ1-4,CASSFDGEKLFF,TGCGCCAGCAGCTTCGACGGGGAAAAACTGTTTTTT
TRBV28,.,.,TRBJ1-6,CASSLSSGVNSPLHF,TGTGCCAGCAGTTTATCGTCGGGGGTCAATTCACCCCTCCACTTT
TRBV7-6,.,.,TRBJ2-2,CASSHDRINTGELFF,TGTGCCAGCAGCCACGACAGAATTAACACCGGGGAGCTGTTTTTT
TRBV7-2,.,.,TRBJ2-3,CASSLTQGFTDTQYF,TGTGCCAGCAGCTTAACACAGGGCTTCACAGATACGCAGTATTTT
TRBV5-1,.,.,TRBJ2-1,CASSAGEDEQFF,TGCGCCAGCAGCGCTGGTGAGGATGAGCAGTTCTTC
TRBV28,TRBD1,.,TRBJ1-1,CASSLPGQPEAFF,TGTGCCAGCAGTTTACCGGGACAGCCTGAAGCTTTCTTT
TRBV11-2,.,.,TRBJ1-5,CASSQGHLVGQPQHF,TGTGCCAGCAGCCAGGGGCATCTGGTGGGTCAGCCCCAGCATTTT
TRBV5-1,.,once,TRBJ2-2,CASSSGQNTGELFF,TGCGCCAGCAGTTCAGGGCAGAACACCGGGGAGCTGTTTTTT
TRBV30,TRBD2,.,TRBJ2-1,CAWRGLAVYNEQFF,TGTGCCTGGAGGGGACTAGCGGTGTACAATGAGCAGTTCTTC
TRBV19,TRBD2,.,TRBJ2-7,CASSIWGGTYEQYF,TGTGCCAGTAGTATCTGGGGGGGAACGTACGAGCAGTACTTC
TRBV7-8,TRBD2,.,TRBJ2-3,CASSLGALAGRTDTQYF,TGTGCCAGCAGCTTAGGGGCCTTAGCGGGCCGCACAGATACGCAGTATTTT
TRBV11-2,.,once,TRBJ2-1,CASSAYNEQFF,TGTGCCAGCTCGGCCTACAATGAGCAGTTCTTC
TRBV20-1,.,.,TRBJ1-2,CSATRQNGYTF,TGCAGTGCTACTAGACAGAATGGCTACACCTTC
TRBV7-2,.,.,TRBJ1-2,CASSSSSAANGYTF,TGTGCCAGCAGCTCGTCCAGTGCAGCGAATGGCTACACCTTC
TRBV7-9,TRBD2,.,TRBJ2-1,CASSGTSALNEQFF,TGTGCCAGCAGCGGGACTAGCGCTCTCAATGAGCAGTTCTTC
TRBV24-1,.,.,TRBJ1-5,CATSDLRRTESNQPQHF,TGTGCCACCAGTGATTTGAGACGAACGGAGAGCAATCAGCCCCAGCATTTT
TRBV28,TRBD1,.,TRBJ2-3,CASSGDRGRADTQYF,TGTGCCAGCAGTGGGGACAGGGGGCGCGCAGATACGCAGTATTTT
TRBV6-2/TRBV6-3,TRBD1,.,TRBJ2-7,CASSYEVRGTYEQYF,TGTGCCAGCAGTTACGAGGTCAGGGGGACGTACGAGCAGTACTTC
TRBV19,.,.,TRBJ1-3,CASSTQVAGNTIYF,TGTGCCAGTAGTACCCAGGTTGCTGGAAACACCATATATTTT
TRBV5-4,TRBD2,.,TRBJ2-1,CASRWTSGSRNEQFF,TGTGCCAGCAGATGGACTAGCGGGAGTAGAAATGAGCAGTTCTTC